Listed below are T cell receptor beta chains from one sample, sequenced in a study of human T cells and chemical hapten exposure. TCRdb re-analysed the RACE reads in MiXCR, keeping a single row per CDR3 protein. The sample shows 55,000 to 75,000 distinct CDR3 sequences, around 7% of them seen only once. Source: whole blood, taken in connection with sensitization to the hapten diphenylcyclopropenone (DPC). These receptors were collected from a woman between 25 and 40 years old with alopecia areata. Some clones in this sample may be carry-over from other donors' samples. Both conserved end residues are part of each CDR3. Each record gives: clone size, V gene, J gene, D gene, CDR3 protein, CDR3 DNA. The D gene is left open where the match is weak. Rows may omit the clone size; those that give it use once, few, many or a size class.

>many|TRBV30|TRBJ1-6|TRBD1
CAWSDRGWSPLHF
TGTGCCTGGTCCGACAGGGGTTGGTCACCCCTCCACTTT
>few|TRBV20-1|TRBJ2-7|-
CSARDLGALGEQYF
TGCAGTGCTAGAGATCTAGGGGCGCTTGGCGAGCAGTACTTC
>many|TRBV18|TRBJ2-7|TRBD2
CASLTSGGTDEQYF
TGTGCCAGCTTAACTAGCGGGGGGACGGATGAGCAGTACTTC
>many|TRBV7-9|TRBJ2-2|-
CASSRDSNTGELFF
TGTGCCAGCAGCCGAGACAGTAACACCGGGGAGCTGTTTTTT
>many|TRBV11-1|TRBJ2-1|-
CASSSHQYGIGNEQFF
TGTGCCAGCAGCTCACATCAGTACGGGATCGGGAATGAGCAGTTCTTC
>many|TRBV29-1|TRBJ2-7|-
CSVGATPYEQYF
TGCAGCGTGGGGGCAACACCCTACGAGCAGTACTTC
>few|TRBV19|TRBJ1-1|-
CASKRREGNTEAFF
TGTGCCAGCAAAAGGAGGGAAGGGAACACTGAAGCTTTCTTT
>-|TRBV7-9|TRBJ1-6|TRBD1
CASSAKDRGPYNSPLHF
TGTGCCAGCAGCGCCAAGGACAGGGGGCCTTATAATTCACCCCTCCACTTT
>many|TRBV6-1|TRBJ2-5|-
CASSVRNGYQETQYF
TGTGCCAGCAGTGTCCGGAACGGTTACCAAGAGACCCAGTACTTC
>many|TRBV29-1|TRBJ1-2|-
CSVEDLLQINYGYTF
TGCAGCGTTGAAGATCTCTTACAGATTAACTATGGCTACACCTTC
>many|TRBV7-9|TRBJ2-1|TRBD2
CASSLNGGTNEQFF
TGTGCCAGCAGCCTAAACGGGGGGACCAATGAGCAGTTCTTC
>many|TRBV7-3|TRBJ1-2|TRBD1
CASSLYGGTGANYGYTF
TGTGCCAGCAGCTTATACGGAGGGACAGGGGCTAACTATGGCTACACCTTC
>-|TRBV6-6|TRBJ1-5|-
CASSPIPGNSNQPQHF
TGTGCCAGCAGTCCCATCCCAGGAAATAGCAATCAGCCCCAGCATTTT
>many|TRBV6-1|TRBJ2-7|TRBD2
CASSELDRAGGEQYF
TGTGCCAGCAGTGAATTAGACCGCGCGGGAGGGGAGCAGTACTTC
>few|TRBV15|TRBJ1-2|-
CATSRRYSYGYTF
TGTGCCACCAGCAGACGATACAGCTATGGCTACACCTTC
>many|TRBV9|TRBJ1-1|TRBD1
CASSVERTGVAFF
TGTGCCAGCAGCGTAGAAAGGACAGGGGTTGCTTTCTTT
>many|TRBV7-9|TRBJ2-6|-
CASSLGLQGSKAGANVLTF
TGTGCCAGCAGCTTAGGTTTGCAGGGCAGTAAGGCTGGGGCCAACGTCCTGACTTTC
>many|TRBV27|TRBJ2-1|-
CASSLIAGYNEQFF
TGTGCCAGCAGTCTTATTGCGGGGTACAATGAGCAGTTCTTC
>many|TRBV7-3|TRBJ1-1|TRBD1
CASSTLVRGPEAFF
TGTGCCAGCAGCACCCTAGTCAGGGGGCCTGAAGCTTTCTTT
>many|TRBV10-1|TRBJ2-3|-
CASSYFASTDTQYF
TGCGCCAGCAGCTATTTCGCTAGCACAGATACGCAGTATTTT
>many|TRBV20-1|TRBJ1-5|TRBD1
CSASLDRDYQPQHF
TGCAGTGCTAGTCTGGACAGGGACTATCAGCCCCAGCATTTT
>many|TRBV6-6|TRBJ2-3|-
CASSYRFDRTTDTQYF
TGTGCCAGCAGTTACAGGTTCGACAGGACCACAGATACGCAGTATTTT